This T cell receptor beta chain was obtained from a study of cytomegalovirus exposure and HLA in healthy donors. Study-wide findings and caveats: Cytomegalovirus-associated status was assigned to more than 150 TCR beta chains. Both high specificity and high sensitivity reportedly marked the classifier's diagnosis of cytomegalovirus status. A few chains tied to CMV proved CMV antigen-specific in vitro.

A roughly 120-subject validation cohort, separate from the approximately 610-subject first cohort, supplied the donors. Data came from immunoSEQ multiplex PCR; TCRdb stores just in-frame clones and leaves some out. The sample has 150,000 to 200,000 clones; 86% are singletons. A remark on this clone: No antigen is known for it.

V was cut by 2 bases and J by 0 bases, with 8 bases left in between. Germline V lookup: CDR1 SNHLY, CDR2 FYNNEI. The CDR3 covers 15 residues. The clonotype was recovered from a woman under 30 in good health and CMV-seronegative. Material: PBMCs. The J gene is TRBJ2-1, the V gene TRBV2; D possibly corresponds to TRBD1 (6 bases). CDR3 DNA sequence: TGTGCCAGCAGTGAATCGACAGGCTCCTACAATGAGCAGTTCTTC. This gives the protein CASSESTGSYNEQFF.